These 17 T cell receptor beta chains originate from one sample sequenced in a study of T cell responses to AZD1222 COVID-19 vaccine. TCRdb's table, derived via immunoSEQ multiplex PCR, lists solely in-frame clones and lacks some. This table has approximately 70,000 clones, 85% appearing once. The material sequenced was peripheral blood, taken on day 0 of AZD1222 vaccination. Receptor source: an adult in good health.

This chain links TRBV11-2 with TRBJ2-3, with D perhaps matching TRBD1 (6 bases). The CDR3 contains 15 residues. The V and J ends lost 5 bases and 4 bases respectively, with 16 bases between them. Germline V lookup: CDR1 SGHAT, CDR2 FQNNGV. This CDR3 reads CASSLRGSSADTQYF. CDR3 bases: TGTGCCAGCAGCCTAAGGGGGAGTTCGGCAGATACGCAGTATTTT.

The chain is built from TRBV7-9 and TRBJ1-1, with D hard to call. The germline V and J ends were trimmed by 5 bases and 1 base, with 11 bases remaining between them. Germline V CDR1 and CDR2: SEHNR, FQNEAQ (reference sequence). This CDR3 contains 14 residues. CDR3 residues: CASSENRGNTEAFF. DNA for the CDR3: TGTGCCAGCAGCGAGAATCGGGGGAACACTGAAGCTTTCTTT.

The chain employs TRBV3-1 (or the pseudogene TRBV3-2) and TRBJ2-2; TRBD2 matches at 9 bases. Germline trimming cut 2 bases from V and 2 bases from J; bases unmatched to any gene: 3. This CDR3 contains 16 residues. From germline, CDR1 is LGHDT and CDR2 YNNKEL (reference sequence). DNA for the CDR3: TGTGCCAGCAGCCAAACTAGCGGGCGTAACACCGGGGAGCTGTTTTTT. Translation: CASSQTSGRNTGELFF.

This clone was found once. CDR3 DNA: TGTGCCAGCAGCCCGCAGCGGAATGAGCAGTTCTTC. It translates to CASSPQRNEQFF. The genes are TRBV7-2 and TRBJ2-1; a possible D gene is TRBD2 (5 bases). Germline V gene sequence: CDR1 SGHTA, CDR2 FQGNSA. V shed 5 bases and J shed 7 bases, with 9 bases lying between them. The CDR3 loop spans 12 amino acids.

This clone was picked up a small number of times. The junction differs from germline at one of its ends, possibly a read error. This CDR3 is CASSLRAGPNEKLFF. CDR3 nucleotides: TGTGCTAGCAGCTTAAGGGCAGGACCTAATGAAAAACTGTTTTTT. J is TRBJ1-4 and V is TRBV7-7; D uncertain. Germline loops: CDR1 SSHAT, CDR2 FNYEAQ (reference sequence). The CDR3 consists of 15 residues.

The chain couples TRBV3-1 (or the pseudogene TRBV3-2) to TRBJ1-1, with TRBD1 as a possible D gene (6 bases). The V end was cut by 1 base, the J end by 8 bases, with 14 bases between. CDR3 length equals 14 residues. The V gene's germline CDR1 is LGHDT and CDR2 YNNKEL (reference sequence). In DNA form, the CDR3 reads TGTGCCAGCAGCCAAGTGTCGGGGGCGGGAGAAGCTTTCTTT. Translating gives CASSQVSGAGEAFF.

This clone appeared a single time. The chain employs TRBV3-1 (or the pseudogene TRBV3-2) and TRBJ2-7; D is possibly TRBD2 (5 bases). The germline V gene encodes CDR1 LGHDT and CDR2 YNNKEL (reference sequence). This CDR3 has 12 residues. V was cut by 5 bases and J by 4 bases, with 9 bases left in between. CDR3 in amino acids: CASSGGGYEQYF. The CDR3 nucleotides are TGTGCCAGCAGCGGAGGAGGATACGAGCAGTACTTC.

V is TRBV6-5 and J is TRBJ1-2; D gene unclear. V dropped 4 bases and J dropped 8 bases, with 11 bases sitting between them. The CDR3 consists of 12 residues. Looked up from germline, CDR1 is MNHEY and CDR2 is SVGAGI. CDR3 protein: CASSSTRRGYTF. For the CDR3, the DNA is TGTGCCAGCAGTTCAACAAGAAGGGGCTACACCTTC.

The V gene is TRBV27, the J gene TRBJ2-7, with D perhaps matching TRBD2 (7 bases). V dropped 1 base and J dropped 0 bases, with 10 bases sitting between them. CDR1 is MNHEY and CDR2 is SMNVEV in the germline V gene (reference sequence). The CDR3 is 15 amino acids. CDR3 DNA: TGTGCCAGCAGTTTATTGGGGGGGCACTCCTACGAGCAGTACTTC. It codes for CASSLLGGHSYEQYF.

The rearrangement joins TRBV10-2 to TRBJ2-2; D unresolved. Trimming removed 7 bases from V and 1 base from J, with 7 bases in between. The CDR3 extends over 13 amino acids. Germline V gives CDR1 WSHSY, CDR2 SAAADI. CDR3 sequence: CASTLGNTGELFF. The CDR3 DNA is TGCGCCAGCACACTGGGGAACACCGGGGAGCTGTTTTTT.

CDR3 in amino acids: CASSPGLGQGYEQYF. In DNA, the CDR3 is TGCGCCAGCAGTCCTGGTTTGGGACAGGGTTACGAGCAGTACTTC. The chain recombines TRBV5-1 with TRBJ2-7, with TRBD1 identical over 9 bases. V was clipped by 5 bases and J by 4 bases; unmatched bases: 10. Germline-derived CDR1 and CDR2 are SGHRS and YFSETQ. This CDR3 has 15 residues.

The chain has TRBV27 and TRBJ2-2; D assignment may be TRBD1 or TRBD2 (6 bases each). The germline V gene has CDR1 MNHEY and CDR2 SMNVEV (reference sequence). CDR3 length: 14 amino acids. V lost 7 bases to trimming and J lost 4 bases, with 13 bases between them. The CDR3 sequence is CASTQGRGTGELFF. The CDR3 nucleotides are TGTGCCAGCACCCAGGGGCGGGGCACCGGGGAGCTGTTTTTT.

The gene calls are TRBV4-1 and TRBJ1-5, with D perhaps matching TRBD1 (6 bases). V was clipped by 0 bases and J by 0 bases, with 9 bases between them. From germline, CDR1 is MGHRA and CDR2 YSYEKL. The CDR3 has 16 amino acids. The CDR3 region has the DNA TGCGCCAGCAGCCAAGACAGGGGATATAGCAATCAGCCCCAGCATTTT. It encodes CASSQDRGYSNQPQHF.

V is TRBV19 and J is TRBJ2-5; 7 nucleotides agree with TRBD1. The V segment lost 8 bases and the J segment 5 bases; nucleotides outside the gene matches: 5. The CDR3 runs 12 residues. Germline CDR1 and CDR2: LNHDA and SQIVND (reference sequence). The CDR3: CASGRGWETQYF. CDR3 in DNA: TGTGCCAGTGGCAGGGGGTGGGAGACCCAGTACTTC. The complete variable domain, with remaining parts taken from reference TRBV19 and TRBJ2-5, reads DGGITQSPKYLFRKEGQNVTLSCEQNLNHDAMYWYRQDPGQGLRLIYYSQIVNDFQKGDIAEGYSVSREKKESFPLTVTSAQKNPTAFYLCASGRGWETQYFGPGTRLLVL.

The V gene is TRBV10-3, the J gene TRBJ2-7, with D uncertain. Trimming shortened V by 7 bases and J by 3 bases, and 16 bases separated the two germline ends. Germline lookup yields CDR1 ENHRY and CDR2 SYGVKD. The CDR3 has 14 amino acids. The CDR3: CAITSAVVGYEQYF. The CDR3 nucleotides read TGTGCCATCACGTCTGCGGTGGTCGGCTACGAGCAGTACTTC.

This chain connects TRBV5-1 to TRBJ1-1; TRBD1 is a possible D gene (6 bases). Germline V gene lookup returns CDR1 SGHRS and CDR2 YFSETQ. The length of the CDR3 is 13 residues. Between the trimmed V and J ends, which lost 5 bases and 7 bases, there was a span of 15 bases. The CDR3 DNA reads TGCGCCAGCAGTCAGGATAGGGGGGTTGAAGCTTTCTTT. This encodes CASSQDRGVEAFF.

This chain uses TRBV4-1 with TRBJ2-7; 14 bases match TRBD2. The V gene's germline CDR1 is MGHRA and CDR2 YSYEKL. V shed 1 base, J shed 7 bases, and the junction held 6 bases outside the gene matches. CDR3 length: 16 residues. The CDR3 spells CASSQGGLAGAGEQYF. CDR3 in DNA: TGCGCCAGCAGCCAAGGGGGACTAGCGGGAGCGGGTGAGCAGTACTTC.